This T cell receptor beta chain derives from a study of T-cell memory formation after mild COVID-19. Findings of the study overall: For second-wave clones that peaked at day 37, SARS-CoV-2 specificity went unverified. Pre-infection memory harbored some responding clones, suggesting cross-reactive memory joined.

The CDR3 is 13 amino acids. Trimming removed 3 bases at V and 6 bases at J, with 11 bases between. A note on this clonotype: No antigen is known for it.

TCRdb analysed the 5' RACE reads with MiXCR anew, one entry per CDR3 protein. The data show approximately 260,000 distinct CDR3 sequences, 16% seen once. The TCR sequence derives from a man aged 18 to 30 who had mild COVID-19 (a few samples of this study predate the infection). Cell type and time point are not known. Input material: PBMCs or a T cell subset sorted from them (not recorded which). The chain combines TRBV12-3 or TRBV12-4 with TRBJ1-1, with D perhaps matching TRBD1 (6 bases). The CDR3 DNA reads TGTGCCAGCAGTTTTAGGGGGGCTCCTGAAGCTTTCTTT. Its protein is CASSFRGAPEAFF.